This T cell receptor beta chain was identified in a study of cytomegalovirus exposure and HLA in healthy donors. The CDR3 contains 18 residues. The junction had 9 bases not matched to a gene; V was cut back by 2 bases and J by 2 bases. Germline-derived CDR1 and CDR2 are KGHSH and LQKENI. 13 Jbeta primers and 60 Vbeta primers were used for the PCR. Clones were read by immunoSEQ multiplex PCR, and TCRdb kept only the in-frame ones, dropping some. The sample includes roughly 100,000 clones, about 62% seen only once; the top ten take 4% to 5.5%. This clone was picked up a small number of times. J is TRBJ2-2 and V is TRBV18, with TRBD1 matching over 9 bases. Sequencing was performed on PBMCs. This TCR was recovered from a human donor in good health. CDR3 amino acids: CASSPFRRQGVNTGELFF. For the CDR3, the DNA is TGTGCCAGCTCACCATTTAGGCGACAGGGGGTAAACACCGGGGAGCTGTTTTTT.